This T cell receptor (beta chain) came from a study of CD8+ T cells in alopecia areata. It was cDNA, reverse transcribed from extracted RNA, that served as the sequencing template. Here immunoSEQ multiplex PCR was the method, and the copy in TCRdb shows in-frame clones only, minus some. The sample includes 130,000 to 150,000 clones, 82% of them seen just once. Treatment of the sample: oral pan-JAK inhibitor, 5-10 mg twice daily. The investigators collected lesional scalp punch biopsies and peripheral blood from alopecia areata patients. CDR1 and CDR2 from the germline V gene are MGHRA and YSYEKL. V lost 4 bases and J lost 11, with 14 bases in between. The CDR3 has 13 residues.

Sample: CD8+ T cells sorted from blood, taken at week 4, from a patient treated with tofacitinib. This sequence joins TRBV4-1 and TRBJ2-2, with D perhaps matching TRBD1 (6 bases). This clonotype originated in a human donor with alopecia areata. CDR3 DNA: TGCGCCAGCAGCCGCCCGACAGGCTTAGAGCTGTTTTTT. Its protein product is CASSRPTGLELFF.